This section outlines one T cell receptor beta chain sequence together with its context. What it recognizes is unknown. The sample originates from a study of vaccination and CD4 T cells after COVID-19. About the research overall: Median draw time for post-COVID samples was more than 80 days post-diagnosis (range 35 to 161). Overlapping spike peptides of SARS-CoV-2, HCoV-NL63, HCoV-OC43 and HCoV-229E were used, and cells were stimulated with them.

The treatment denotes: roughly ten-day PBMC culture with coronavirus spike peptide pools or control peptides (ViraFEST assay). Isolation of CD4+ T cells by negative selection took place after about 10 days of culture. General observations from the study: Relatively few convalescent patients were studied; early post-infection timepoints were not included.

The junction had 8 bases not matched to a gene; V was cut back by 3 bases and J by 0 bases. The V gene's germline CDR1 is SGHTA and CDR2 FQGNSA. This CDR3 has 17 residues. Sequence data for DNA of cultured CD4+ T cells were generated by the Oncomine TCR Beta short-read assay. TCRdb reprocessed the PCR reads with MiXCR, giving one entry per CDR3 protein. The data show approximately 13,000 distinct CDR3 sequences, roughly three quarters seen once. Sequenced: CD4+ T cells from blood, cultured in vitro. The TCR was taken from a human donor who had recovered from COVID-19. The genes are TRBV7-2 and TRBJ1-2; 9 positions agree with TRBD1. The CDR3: CASSFTGTGRSNYGYTF. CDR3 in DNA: TGTGCCAGCAGCTTTACCGGGACAGGGAGATCTAACTATGGCTACACCTTC. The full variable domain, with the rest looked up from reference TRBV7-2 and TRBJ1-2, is GAGVSQSPSNKVTEKGKDVELRCDPISGHTALYWYRQSLGQGLEFLIYFQGNSAPDKSGLPSDRFSAERTGGSVSTLTIQRTQQEDSAVYLCASSFTGTGRSNYGYTFGSGTRLTVV.